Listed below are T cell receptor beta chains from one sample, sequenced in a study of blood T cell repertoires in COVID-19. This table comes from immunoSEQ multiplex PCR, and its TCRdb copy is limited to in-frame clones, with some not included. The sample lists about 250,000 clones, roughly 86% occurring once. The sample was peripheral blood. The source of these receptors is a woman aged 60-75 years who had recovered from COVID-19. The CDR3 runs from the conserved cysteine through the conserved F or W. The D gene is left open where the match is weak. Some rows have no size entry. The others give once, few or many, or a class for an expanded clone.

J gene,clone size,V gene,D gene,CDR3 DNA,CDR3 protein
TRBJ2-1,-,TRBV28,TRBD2,TGTGCCAGCAGTTTAGTCCTAGCGGGGAGGTATGAGCAGTTCTTC,CASSLVLAGRYEQFF
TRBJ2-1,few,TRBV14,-,TGTGCCAGCAGCCCTGATTGGGGCCACCAGTTCTTC,CASSPDWGHQFF
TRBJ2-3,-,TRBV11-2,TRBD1,TGTGCCAGCAGCTTAGGCAGGGGGATTAACACAGATACGCAGTATTTT,CASSLGRGINTDTQYF
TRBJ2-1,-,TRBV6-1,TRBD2,TGTGCCAGCAGTGACCTTGGACTAGCCCACAATGAGCAGTTCTTC,CASSDLGLAHNEQFF
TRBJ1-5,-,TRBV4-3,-,TGCGCCAGCAGCCAAGATGGGGGGGCGTACAATCAGCCCCAGCATTTT,CASSQDGGAYNQPQHF
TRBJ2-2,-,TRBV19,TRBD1,TGTGCCAGTAGCCAGGGGGCATGGACGAACACCGGGGAGCTGTTTTTT,CASSQGAWTNTGELFF
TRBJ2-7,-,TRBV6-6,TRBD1,TGTGCCAGCAGTAGCAGGGGACAGGGGGTTTACGAGCAGTACTTC,CASSSRGQGVYEQYF
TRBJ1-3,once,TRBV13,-,TGTGCCAGCAGCTCCAACCTCAGGGAAGGAAACACCATATATTTT,CASSSNLREGNTIYF
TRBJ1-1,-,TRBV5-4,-,TGTGCCAGCAGCTCAGCGGGGGGCACTGAAGCTTTCTTT,CASSSAGGTEAFF
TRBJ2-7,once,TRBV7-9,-,TGTGCCAGCAGCTTAAATTTAGAGCAGTACTTC,CASSLNLEQYF
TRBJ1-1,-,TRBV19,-,TGTGCCAGTAGTCTGCGACAGAACACTGAAGCTTTCTTT,CASSLRQNTEAFF
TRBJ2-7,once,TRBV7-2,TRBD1,TGTGCCAGCAGCTCGGCCCCCGGGACAGGATACGAGCAGTACTTC,CASSSAPGTGYEQYF